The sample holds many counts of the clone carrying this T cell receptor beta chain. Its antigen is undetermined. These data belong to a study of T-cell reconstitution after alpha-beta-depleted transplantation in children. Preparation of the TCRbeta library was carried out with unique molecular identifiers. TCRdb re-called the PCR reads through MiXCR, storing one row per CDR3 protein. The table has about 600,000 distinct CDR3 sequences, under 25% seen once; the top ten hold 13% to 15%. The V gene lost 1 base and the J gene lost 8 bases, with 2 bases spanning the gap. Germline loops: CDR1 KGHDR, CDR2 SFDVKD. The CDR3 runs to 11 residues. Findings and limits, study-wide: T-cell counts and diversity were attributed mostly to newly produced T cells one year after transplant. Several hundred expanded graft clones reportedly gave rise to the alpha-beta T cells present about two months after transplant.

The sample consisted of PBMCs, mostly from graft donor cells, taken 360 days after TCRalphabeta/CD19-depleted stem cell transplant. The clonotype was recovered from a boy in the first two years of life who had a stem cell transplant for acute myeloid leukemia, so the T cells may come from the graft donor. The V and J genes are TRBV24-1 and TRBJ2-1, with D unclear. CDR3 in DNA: TGTGCCACCAGTGATTTTCATGAGCAGTTCTTC. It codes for CATSDFHEQFF.